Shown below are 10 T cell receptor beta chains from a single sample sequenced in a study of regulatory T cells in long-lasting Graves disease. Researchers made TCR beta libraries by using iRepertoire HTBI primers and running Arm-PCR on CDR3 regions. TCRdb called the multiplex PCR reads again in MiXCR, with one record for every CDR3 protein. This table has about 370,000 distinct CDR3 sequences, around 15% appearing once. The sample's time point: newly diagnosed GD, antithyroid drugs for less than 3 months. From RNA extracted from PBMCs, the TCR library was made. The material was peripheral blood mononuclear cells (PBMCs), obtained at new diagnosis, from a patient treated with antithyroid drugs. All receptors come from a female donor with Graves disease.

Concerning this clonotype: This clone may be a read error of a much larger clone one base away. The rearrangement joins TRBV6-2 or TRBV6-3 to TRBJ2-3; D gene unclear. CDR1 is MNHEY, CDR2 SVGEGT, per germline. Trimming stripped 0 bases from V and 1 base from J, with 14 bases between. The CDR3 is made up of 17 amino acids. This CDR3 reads CASSYSQDGYGTDTQYF. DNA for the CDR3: TGTGCCAGCAGTTACTCCCAGGACGGATATGGCACAGATACGCAGTATTTT.

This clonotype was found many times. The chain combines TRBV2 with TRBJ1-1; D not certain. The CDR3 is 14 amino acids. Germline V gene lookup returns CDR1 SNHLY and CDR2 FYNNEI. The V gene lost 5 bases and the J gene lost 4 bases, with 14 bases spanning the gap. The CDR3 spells CASSNPGMGTEAFF. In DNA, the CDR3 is TGTGCCAGCAGTAACCCGGGTATGGGCACTGAAGCTTTCTTT.

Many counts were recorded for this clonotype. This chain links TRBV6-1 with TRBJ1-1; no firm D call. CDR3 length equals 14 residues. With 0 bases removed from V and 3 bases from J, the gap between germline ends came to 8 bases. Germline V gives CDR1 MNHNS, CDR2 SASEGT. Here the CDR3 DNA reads TGTGCCAGCAGTGAAGCCGGCGGATACACTGAAGCTTTCTTT. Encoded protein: CASSEAGGYTEAFF.

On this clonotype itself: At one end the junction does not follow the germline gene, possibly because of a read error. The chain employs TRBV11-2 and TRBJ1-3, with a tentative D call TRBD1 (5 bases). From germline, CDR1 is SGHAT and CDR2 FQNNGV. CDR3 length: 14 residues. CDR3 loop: CASSLVSPGNTIYF. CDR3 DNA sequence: TGTGCCAGCAGCTTAGTTTCACCAGGGAACACTATATATTTT.

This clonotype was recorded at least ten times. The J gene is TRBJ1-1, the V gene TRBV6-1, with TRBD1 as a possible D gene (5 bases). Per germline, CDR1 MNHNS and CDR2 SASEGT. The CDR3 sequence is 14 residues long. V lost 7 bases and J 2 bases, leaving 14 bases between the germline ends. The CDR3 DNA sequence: TGTGCCAGCACCAAACCGGGGGGAAACACTGAAGCTTTCTTT. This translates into CASTKPGGNTEAFF.

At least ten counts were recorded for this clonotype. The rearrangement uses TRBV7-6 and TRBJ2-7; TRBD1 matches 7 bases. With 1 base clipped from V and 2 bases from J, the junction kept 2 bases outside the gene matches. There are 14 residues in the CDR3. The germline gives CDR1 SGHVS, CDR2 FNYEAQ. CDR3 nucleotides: TGTGCCAGCAGCTTAGGACAGGGAACCTACGAGCAGTACTTC. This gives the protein CASSLGQGTYEQYF. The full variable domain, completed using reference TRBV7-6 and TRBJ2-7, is GAGVSQSPRYKVTKRGQDVALRCDPISGHVSLYWYRQALGQGPEFLTYFNYEAQQDKSGLPNDRFSAERPEGSISTLTIQRTEQRDSAMYRCASSLGQGTYEQYFGPGTRLTVT.

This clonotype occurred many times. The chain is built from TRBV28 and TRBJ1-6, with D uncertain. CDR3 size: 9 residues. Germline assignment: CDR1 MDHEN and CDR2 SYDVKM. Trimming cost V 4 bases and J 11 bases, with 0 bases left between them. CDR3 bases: TGTGCCAGCAGTTCACCCCTCCACTTT. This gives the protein CASSSPLHF.

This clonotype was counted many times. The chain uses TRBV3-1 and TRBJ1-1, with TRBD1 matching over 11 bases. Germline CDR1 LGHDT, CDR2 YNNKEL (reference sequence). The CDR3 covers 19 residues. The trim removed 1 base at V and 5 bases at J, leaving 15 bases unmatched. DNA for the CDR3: TGTGCCAGCAGCCAAGCACCCCACGGGACAGGGGGAGTGAGTACTGAAGCTTTCTTT. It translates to CASSQAPHGTGGVSTEAFF.

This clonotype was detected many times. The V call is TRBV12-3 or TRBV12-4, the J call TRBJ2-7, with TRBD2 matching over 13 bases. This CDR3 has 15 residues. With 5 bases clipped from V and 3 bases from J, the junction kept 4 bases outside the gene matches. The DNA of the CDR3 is TGTGCCAGCAGTCCCGGGACTAGCGGGAACTACGAGCAGTACTTC. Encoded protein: CASSPGTSGNYEQYF.

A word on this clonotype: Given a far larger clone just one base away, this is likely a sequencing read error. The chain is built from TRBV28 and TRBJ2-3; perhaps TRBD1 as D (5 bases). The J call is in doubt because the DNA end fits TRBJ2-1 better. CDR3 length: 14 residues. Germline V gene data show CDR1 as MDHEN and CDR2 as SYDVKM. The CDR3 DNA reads TGTGCCAGCAGCAAAAGGGGTGTAGGCTACGAGCAGTTCTTC. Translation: CASSKRGVGYEQFF.